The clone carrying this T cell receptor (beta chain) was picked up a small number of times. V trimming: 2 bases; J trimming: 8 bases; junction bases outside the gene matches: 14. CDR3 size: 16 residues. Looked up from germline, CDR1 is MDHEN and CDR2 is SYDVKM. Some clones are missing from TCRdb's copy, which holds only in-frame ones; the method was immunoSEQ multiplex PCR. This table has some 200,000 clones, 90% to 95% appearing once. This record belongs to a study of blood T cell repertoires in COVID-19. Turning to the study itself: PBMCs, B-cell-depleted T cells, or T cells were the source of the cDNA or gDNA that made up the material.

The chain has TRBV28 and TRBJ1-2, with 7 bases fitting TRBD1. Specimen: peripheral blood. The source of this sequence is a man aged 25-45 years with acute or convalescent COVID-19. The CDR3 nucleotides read TGTGCCAGCAGTTTAGTGGACCAATTGACAGGGAAGGGCTACACCTTC. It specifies CASSLVDQLTGKGYTF.